This T cell receptor (beta chain) emerged from a study of blood T cell repertoires in COVID-19. The trim removed 3 bases at V and 7 bases at J, leaving 9 bases unmatched. Germline V gene lookup returns CDR1 LNHDA and CDR2 SQIVND (reference sequence). The CDR3 contains 14 residues. Method: immunoSEQ multiplex PCR; TCRdb's copy keeps in-frame clones and lacks some. The table includes more than 110,000 clones, under 85% detected once. Recruitment covered 25 or so US areas and drew participants whose ages spanned roughly 18 to 90 years. Within 2 weeks of study entry, exposed participants had contacted a PCR-confirmed or clinician-diagnosed COVID-19 case.

This clonotype originated in a young woman who had been exposed to COVID-19. The chain is built from TRBV19 and TRBJ2-7, with 7 bases that match TRBD1. The sequenced material came from PBMCs or T cells enriched from blood (not recorded which). CDR3 bases: TGTGCCAGTAGTATCCTACCAGGGGGTGGAGAGCAGTACTTC. Encoded protein: CASSILPGGGEQYF. Full variable domain (outside the CDR3, taken from reference TRBV19 and TRBJ2-7): DGGITQSPKYLFRKEGQNVTLSCEQNLNHDAMYWYRQDPGQGLRLIYYSQIVNDFQKGDIAEGYSVSREKKESFPLTVTSAQKNPTAFYLCASSILPGGGEQYFGPGTRLTVT.